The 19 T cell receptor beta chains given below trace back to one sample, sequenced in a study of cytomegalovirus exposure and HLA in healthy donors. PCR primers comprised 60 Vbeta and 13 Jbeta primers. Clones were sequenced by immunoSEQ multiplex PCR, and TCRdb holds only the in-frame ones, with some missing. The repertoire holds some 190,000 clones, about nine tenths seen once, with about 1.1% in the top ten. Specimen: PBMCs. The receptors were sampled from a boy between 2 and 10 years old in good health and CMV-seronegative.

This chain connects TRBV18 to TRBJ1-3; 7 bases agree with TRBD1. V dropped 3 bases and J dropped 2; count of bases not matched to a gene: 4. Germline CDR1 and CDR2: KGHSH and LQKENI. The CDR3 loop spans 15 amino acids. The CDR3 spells CASSPETGTGNTIYF. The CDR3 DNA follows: TGTGCCAGCTCACCCGAGACAGGGACTGGAAACACCATATATTTT.

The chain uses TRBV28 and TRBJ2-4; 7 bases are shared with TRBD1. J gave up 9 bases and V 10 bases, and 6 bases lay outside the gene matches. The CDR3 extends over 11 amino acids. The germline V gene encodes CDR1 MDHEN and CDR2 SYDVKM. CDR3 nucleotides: TGTGCCACCACAGGGGAATTCATTCAGTACTTC. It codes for CATTGEFIQYF.

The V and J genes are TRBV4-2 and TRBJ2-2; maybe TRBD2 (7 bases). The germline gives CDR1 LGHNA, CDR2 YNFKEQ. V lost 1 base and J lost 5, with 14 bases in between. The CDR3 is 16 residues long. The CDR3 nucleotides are TGTGCCAGCAGCCAAGTAAAGGGGGGGCAAACCGGGGAGCTGTTTTTT. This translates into CASSQVKGGQTGELFF.

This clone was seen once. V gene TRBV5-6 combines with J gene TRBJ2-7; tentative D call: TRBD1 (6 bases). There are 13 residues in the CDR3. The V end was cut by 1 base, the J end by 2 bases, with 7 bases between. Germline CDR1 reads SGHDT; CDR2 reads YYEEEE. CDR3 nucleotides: TGTGCCAGCAGCTTGCAGGGGCCCTACGAGCAGTACTTC. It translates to CASSLQGPYEQYF.

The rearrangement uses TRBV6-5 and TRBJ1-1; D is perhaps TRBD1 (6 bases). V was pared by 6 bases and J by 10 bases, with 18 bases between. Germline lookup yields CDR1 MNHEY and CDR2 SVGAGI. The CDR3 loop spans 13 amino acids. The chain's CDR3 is CASRMGAGPRAFF. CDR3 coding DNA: TGTGCCAGCAGGATGGGGGCCGGGCCCCGAGCTTTCTTT.

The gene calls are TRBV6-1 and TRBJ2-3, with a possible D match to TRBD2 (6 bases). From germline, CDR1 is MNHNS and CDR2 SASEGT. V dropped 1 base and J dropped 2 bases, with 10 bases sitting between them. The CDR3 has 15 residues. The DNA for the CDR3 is TGTGCCAGCAGTGAAGGACTAGGGTCCACAGATACGCAGTATTTT. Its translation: CASSEGLGSTDTQYF.

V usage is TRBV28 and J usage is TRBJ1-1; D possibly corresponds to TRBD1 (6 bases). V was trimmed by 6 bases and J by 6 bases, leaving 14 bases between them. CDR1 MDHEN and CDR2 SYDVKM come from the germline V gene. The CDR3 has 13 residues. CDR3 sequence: CASRSGARAEAFF. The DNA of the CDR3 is TGTGCCAGCAGGTCAGGGGCTCGGGCTGAAGCTTTCTTT.

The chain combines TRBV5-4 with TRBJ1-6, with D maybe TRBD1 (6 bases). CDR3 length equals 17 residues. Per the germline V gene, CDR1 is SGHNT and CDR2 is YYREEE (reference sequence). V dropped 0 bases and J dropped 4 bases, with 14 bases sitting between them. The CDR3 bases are TGTGCCAGCAGCTTGGATGCGGGAGGGGGTTATAATTCACCCCTCCACTTT. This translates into CASSLDAGGGYNSPLHF.

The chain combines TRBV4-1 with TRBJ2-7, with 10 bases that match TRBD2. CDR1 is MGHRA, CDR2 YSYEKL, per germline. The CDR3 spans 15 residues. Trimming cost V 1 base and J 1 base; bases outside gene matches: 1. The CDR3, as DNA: TGCGCCAGCAGCCAAGTGGGACTAGCGTCCTACGAGCAGTACTTC. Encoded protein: CASSQVGLASYEQYF.

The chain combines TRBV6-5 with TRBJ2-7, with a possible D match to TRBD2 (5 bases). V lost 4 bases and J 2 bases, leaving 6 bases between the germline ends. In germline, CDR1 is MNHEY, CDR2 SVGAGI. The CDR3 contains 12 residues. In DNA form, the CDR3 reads TGTGCCAGCAGTTCCGGGGCCTACGAGCAGTACTTC. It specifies CASSSGAYEQYF.

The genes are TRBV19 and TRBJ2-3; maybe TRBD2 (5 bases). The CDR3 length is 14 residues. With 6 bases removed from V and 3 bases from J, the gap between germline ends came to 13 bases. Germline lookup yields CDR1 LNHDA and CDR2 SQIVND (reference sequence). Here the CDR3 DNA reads TGTGCCAGTAGGAGGGATCGGCAGACAGATACGCAGTATTTT. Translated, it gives CASRRDRQTDTQYF.

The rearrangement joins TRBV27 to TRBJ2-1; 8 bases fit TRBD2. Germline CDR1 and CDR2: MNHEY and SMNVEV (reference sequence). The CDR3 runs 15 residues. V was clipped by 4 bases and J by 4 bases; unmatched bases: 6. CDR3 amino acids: CASSSRGTRYNEQFF. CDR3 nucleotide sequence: TGTGCCAGCAGTTCCCGCGGGACTAGATACAATGAGCAGTTCTTC.

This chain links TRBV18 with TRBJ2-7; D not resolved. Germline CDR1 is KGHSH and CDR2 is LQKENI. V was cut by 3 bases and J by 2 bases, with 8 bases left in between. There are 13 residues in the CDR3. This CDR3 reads CASSPERPYEQYF. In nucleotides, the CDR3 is TGTGCCAGCTCACCGGAGAGACCCTACGAGCAGTACTTC. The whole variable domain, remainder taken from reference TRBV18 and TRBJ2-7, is NAGVMQNPRHLVRRRGQEARLRCSPMKGHSHVYWYRQLPEEGLKFMVYLQKENIIDESGMPKERFSAEFPKEGPSILRIQQVVRGDSAAYFCASSPERPYEQYFGPGTRLTVT.

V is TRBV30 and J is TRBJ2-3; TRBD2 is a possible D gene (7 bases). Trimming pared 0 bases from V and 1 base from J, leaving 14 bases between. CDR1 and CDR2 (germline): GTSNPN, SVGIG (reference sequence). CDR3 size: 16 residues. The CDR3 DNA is TGTGCCTGGAGTGTAGGGGGGGTAGCTGGCACAGATACGCAGTATTTT. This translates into CAWSVGGVAGTDTQYF.

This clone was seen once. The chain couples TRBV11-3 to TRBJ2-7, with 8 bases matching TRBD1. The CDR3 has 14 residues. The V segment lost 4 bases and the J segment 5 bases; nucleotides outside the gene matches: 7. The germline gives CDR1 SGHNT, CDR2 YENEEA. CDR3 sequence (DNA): TGTGCCAGCAGCTCCGGACAGGGATTAGACGAGCAGTACTTC. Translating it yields CASSSGQGLDEQYF. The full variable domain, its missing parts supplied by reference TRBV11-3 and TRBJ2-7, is EAGVVQSPRYKIIEKKQPVAFWCNPISGHNTLYWYLQNLGQGPELLIRYENEEAVDDSQLPKDRFSAERLKGVDSTLKIQPAELGDSAVYLCASSSGQGLDEQYFGPGTRLTVT.

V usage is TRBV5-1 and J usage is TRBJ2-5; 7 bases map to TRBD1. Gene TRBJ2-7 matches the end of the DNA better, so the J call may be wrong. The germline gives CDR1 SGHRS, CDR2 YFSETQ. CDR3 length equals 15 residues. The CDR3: CASSLGQGISYEQYF. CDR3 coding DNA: TGCGCCAGCAGCTTGGGACAGGGAATCTCCTACGAGCAGTACTTC.

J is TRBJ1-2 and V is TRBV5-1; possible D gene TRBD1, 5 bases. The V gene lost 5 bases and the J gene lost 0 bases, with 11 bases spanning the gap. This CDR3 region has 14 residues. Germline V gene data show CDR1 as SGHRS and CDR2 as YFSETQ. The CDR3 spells CASSPDSTNYGYTF. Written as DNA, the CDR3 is TGCGCCAGCAGTCCCGACAGTACTAACTATGGCTACACCTTC.

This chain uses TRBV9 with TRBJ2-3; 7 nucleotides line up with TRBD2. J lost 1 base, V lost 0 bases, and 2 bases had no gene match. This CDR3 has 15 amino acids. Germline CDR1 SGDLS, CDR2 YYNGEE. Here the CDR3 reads CASSVGGGRTDTQYF. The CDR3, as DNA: TGTGCCAGCAGCGTAGGCGGGGGACGCACAGATACGCAGTATTTT.

CDR3 residues: CASSLQPVGYEQYF. DNA of the CDR3: TGTGCCAGCAGCCTTCAGCCAGTGGGCTACGAGCAGTACTTC. This chain joins TRBV5-6 and TRBJ2-5; D is uncertain. The J call is in doubt because the DNA end fits TRBJ2-7 better. Germline values: CDR1 SGHDT, CDR2 YYEEEE. The length of the CDR3 is 14 residues.